The 24 T cell receptor beta chains below all came from one sample that was sequenced in a study of control samples from healthy donors and cancer patients (dated by TCRdb to about 2020). The library was made by the immunoSEQ multiplex PCR assay. As stored in TCRdb, this immuneACCESS dataset retains in-frame rearrangements with V and J assigned. A fraction of the clones does not appear; measured against another copy, unresolved V genes explain less than half of the discrepancy, and the remainder lacks a known reason. This sample holds fewer than 200,000 clones; around 87% were observed only once. The ten largest clones represent approximately 1.4% of the sample. The sequenced material came from blood. The receptors here all came from a woman aged 45-60 years in good health.

This clone has only one observation. The chain links TRBV18 to TRBJ2-5; 15 bases map to TRBD2. Trimming took 2 bases from V and 5 from J; bases not matched to a gene: 6. The CDR3 spans 17 residues. Germline V gene sequence: CDR1 KGHSH, CDR2 LQKENI. In DNA form, the CDR3 reads TGTGCCAGCTCACCAGGACTAGCGGGAGGGCCGCGGGAGACCCAGTACTTC. Its translation: CASSPGLAGGPRETQYF.

The chain employs TRBV18 and TRBJ2-5; TRBD2 aligns across 9 bases. V lost 6 bases to trimming and J lost 5 bases; unmatched junction nucleotides: 4. The CDR3 is 13 amino acids. Germline V gene sequence: CDR1 KGHSH, CDR2 LQKENI. The CDR3 coding sequence is TGTGCCAGCTCCCAGGGACTAGCCGAGACCCAGTACTTC. Residues: CASSQGLAETQYF. Combining the CDR3 with reference TRBV18 and TRBJ2-5 gives the whole variable domain NAGVMQNPRHLVRRRGQEARLRCSPMKGHSHVYWYRQLPEEGLKFMVYLQKENIIDESGMPKERFSAEFPKEGPSILRIQQVVRGDSAAYFCASSQGLAETQYFGPGTRLLVL.

CDR3 nucleotide sequence: TGTGCCAGCAGCTTCAGCGCTAACACTGAAGCTTTCTTT. As protein: CASSFSANTEAFF. The V gene is TRBV11-3, the J gene TRBJ1-1; D is undetermined. The CDR3 has 13 amino acids. V was cut by 3 bases and J by 2 bases, with 7 bases left in between. CDR1 is SGHNT and CDR2 is YENEEA in the germline V gene.

The chain employs TRBV9 and TRBJ2-5, with D perhaps matching TRBD2 (5 bases). The CDR3 length is 14 residues. V was clipped by 0 bases and J by 3 bases, with 9 bases between them. The germline V gene encodes CDR1 SGDLS and CDR2 YYNGEE. The CDR3 nucleotides read TGTGCCAGCAGCGTAGATGAGGGAAAAGAGACCCAGTACTTC. This encodes CASSVDEGKETQYF. Based on the CDR3 plus reference TRBV9 and TRBJ2-5, the full variable domain is DSGVTQTPKHLITATGQRVTLRCSPRSGDLSVYWYQQSLDQGLQFLIQYYNGEERAKGNILERFSAQQFPDLHSELNLSSLELGDSALYFCASSVDEGKETQYFGPGTRLLVL.

The chain combines TRBV6-6 with TRBJ2-7; TRBD1 matches at 10 bases. The CDR3 is made up of 15 amino acids. Germline V gives CDR1 MNHNY, CDR2 SVGAGI (reference sequence). The V segment lost 7 bases and the J segment 2 bases; nucleotides outside the gene matches: 8. Here the CDR3 reads CASNDRDRGTYEQYF. The DNA for the CDR3 is TGTGCCAGCAACGACCGGGACAGGGGAACCTACGAGCAGTACTTC.

This clone showed up just once. The chain recombines TRBV7-2 with TRBJ2-4; 8 bases line up with TRBD1. The germline V gene has CDR1 SGHTA and CDR2 FQGNSA. After removal of 5 bases from V and 9 bases from J, the junction contained 6 bases not matched to a gene. The CDR3 extends over 13 amino acids. The CDR3 region has the DNA TGTGCCAGCAGCCGCGGACAGGGCGTCATTCAGTACTTC. It specifies CASSRGQGVIQYF.

Only one count was recorded for this clone. The rearrangement joins TRBV5-4 to TRBJ1-2; 7 nucleotides match TRBD1. There are 14 residues in the CDR3. V gave up 2 bases and J gave up 8 bases; unmatched junction bases: 9. CDR1 is SGHNT, CDR2 YYREEE, per germline (reference sequence). CDR3 loop: CASSLKGALGGYTF. The CDR3 DNA follows: TGTGCCAGCAGCTTAAAGGGGGCGCTTGGGGGCTACACCTTC.

The count of this clone is one. The chain employs TRBV5-1 and TRBJ2-7, with 9 bases lining up with TRBD2. The J segment lost 4 bases and the V segment lost 0 bases, leaving 8 bases of the junction unmatched. CDR1 is SGHRS, CDR2 YFSETQ, per germline. There are 16 residues in the CDR3. DNA of the CDR3: TGCGCCAGCAGCTTGGAATCTAGCGGGAAGATTTACGAGCAGTACTTC. Residues: CASSLESSGKIYEQYF. Variable domain in full (rest from reference TRBV5-1 and TRBJ2-7): KAGVTQTPRYLIKTRGQQVTLSCSPISGHRSVSWYQQTPGQGLQFLFEYFSETQRNKGNFPGRFSGRQFSNSRSEMNVSTLELGDSALYLCASSLESSGKIYEQYFGPGTRLTVT.

This clone was observed once. As DNA, the CDR3 is TGTGCCAGCAGAAGACTTCTTCAGGGCTTCACAGATACGCAGTATTTT. This codes for CASRRLLQGFTDTQYF. The genes are TRBV27 and TRBJ2-3, with D perhaps matching TRBD1 (5 bases). This CDR3 has 16 residues. Germline CDR1 is MNHEY and CDR2 is SMNVEV (reference sequence). Trimming cost V 6 bases and J 2 bases, with 18 bases left between them.

The genes are TRBV29-1 and TRBJ1-5; tentatively, D is TRBD1 (5 bases). This CDR3 contains 16 residues. With 4 bases removed from V and 1 base from J, the gap between germline ends came to 17 bases. Germline assignment: CDR1 SQVTM and CDR2 ANQGSEA. The CDR3 is CSVVWGGSESNQPQHF. The CDR3 DNA reads as TGCAGCGTTGTCTGGGGGGGTTCAGAAAGCAATCAGCCCCAGCATTTT.

This sequence joins TRBV24-1 and TRBJ1-5; D may be TRBD1 (5 bases). CDR1 is KGHDR, CDR2 SFDVKD, per germline. This CDR3 contains 15 residues. V lost 3 bases and J 7 bases, leaving 15 bases between the germline ends. CDR3 bases: TGTGCCACCAGTGATCCTACAGGAGGCTTGCAGCCCCAGCATTTT. It translates to CATSDPTGGLQPQHF.

This rearrangement joins TRBV10-3 to TRBJ1-1; 9 bases map to TRBD1. The CDR3 is made up of 16 amino acids. The V gene end was trimmed by 6 bases and the J gene end by 6 bases; junction bases not matched to a gene: 14. Germline CDR1 reads ENHRY; CDR2 reads SYGVKD. CDR3 sequence (DNA): TGTGCCATCAGCCAAAGCCCGGGACAGGGCAGTCCTGAAGCTTTCTTT. Protein product: CAISQSPGQGSPEAFF.

The chain links TRBV5-6 to TRBJ2-7, with D possibly being TRBD1 (5 bases). Germline CDR1 SGHDT, CDR2 YYEEEE. The CDR3 extends over 13 amino acids. The germline V and J ends were trimmed by 5 bases and 7 bases, with 16 bases remaining between them. The chain's CDR3 is CASRFQGAREQYF. The CDR3 DNA reads TGTGCCAGCAGGTTTCAAGGGGCGCGGGAGCAGTACTTC.

The CDR3 sequence is CASSSGQPATNEKLFF. In DNA, the CDR3 is TGTGCCAGCAGCTCCGGACAGCCTGCAACTAATGAAAAACTGTTTTTT. The chain recombines TRBV11-2 with TRBJ1-4; perhaps TRBD1 as D (6 bases). V lost 4 bases and J lost 0, with 12 bases in between. The CDR3 spans 16 residues. From germline, CDR1 is SGHAT and CDR2 FQNNGV.

In the case of this clone: Other DNA sequences of this sample code for an identical CDR3. The chain is built from TRBV5-1 and TRBJ2-7; 8 bases match TRBD2. Looked up from germline, CDR1 is SGHRS and CDR2 is YFSETQ. The CDR3 spans 14 residues. Losses at the gene ends were 4 bases for V and 4 bases for J; bases not matched to a gene: 7. CDR3 amino acids: CASSRGGSVYEQYF. In DNA form, the CDR3 reads TGCGCCAGCAGCCGGGGGGGTTCGGTATACGAGCAGTACTTC.

CDR3 protein: CASSWTSSTDTQYF. CDR3 nucleotides: TGTGCCAGCAGTTGGACGAGCAGCACAGATACGCAGTATTTT. V gene TRBV27 combines with J gene TRBJ2-3; D ambiguous. CDR1 is MNHEY and CDR2 is SMNVEV in the germline V gene (reference sequence). V was clipped by 4 bases and J by 0 bases, with 8 bases between them. There are 14 residues in the CDR3.

CDR3 loop: CASSLVPVQETQYF. CDR3 bases: TGCGCCAGCAGCTTGGTACCCGTCCAAGAGACCCAGTACTTC. The gene calls are TRBV5-1 and TRBJ2-5; D remains unclear. Germline V gene data show CDR1 as SGHRS and CDR2 as YFSETQ. There are 14 residues in the CDR3. V dropped 0 bases and J dropped 1 base, with 7 bases sitting between them.

The genes are TRBV20-1 and TRBJ1-4; perhaps TRBD1 as D (6 bases). The germline CDR1 and CDR2 sequences are DFQATT and SNEGSKA (reference sequence). This CDR3 has 11 residues. The V end was cut by 7 bases, the J end by 8 bases, with 11 bases between. CDR3 DNA sequence: TGCAGTGTTTACCAGGGGGAAAAACTGTTTTTT. Residues: CSVYQGEKLFF.

This clone was seen only a few times. The rearrangement uses TRBV6-4 and TRBJ1-5; weak D call: TRBD1 (5 bases). CDR1 MRHNA and CDR2 SNTAGT come from the germline V gene. The germline V and J ends were trimmed by 2 bases and 11 bases, with 16 bases remaining between them. There are 14 residues in the CDR3. CDR3 loop: CASSDKPGTGAQHF. DNA for the CDR3: TGTGCCAGCAGTGACAAACCCGGGACGGGTGCCCAGCATTTT.

This clone was detected only a few times. The rearrangement links TRBV6-6 to TRBJ1-2; TRBD1 aligns across 8 bases. The J segment lost 9 bases and the V segment lost 4 bases, leaving 4 bases of the junction unmatched. Per the germline V gene, CDR1 is MNHNY and CDR2 is SVGAGI (reference sequence). The CDR3 runs 12 residues. For the CDR3, the DNA is TGTGCCAGCAGTTTCGACAGGGGTAGCTACACCTTC. This translates into CASSFDRGSYTF.

The genes are TRBV3-1 (or the pseudogene TRBV3-2) and TRBJ2-1; 10 bases fit TRBD2. Per germline, CDR1 LGHDT and CDR2 YNNKEL (reference sequence). This CDR3 has 16 amino acids. Trimming removed 4 bases from V and 0 bases from J; junction bases left unmatched: 3. The DNA of the CDR3 is TGTGCCAGCAGCCTCTTAGCGGGGGGCTCCTACAATGAGCAGTTCTTC. Translating it yields CASSLLAGGSYNEQFF.

The chain has TRBV6-2 or TRBV6-3 and TRBJ1-1; 8 bases line up with TRBD1. V was clipped by 2 bases and J by 6 bases; unmatched bases: 5. The V gene's germline CDR1 is MNHEY and CDR2 SVGEGT. The CDR3 sequence is 14 residues long. The CDR3 nucleotides read TGTGCCAGCAGTTACGTAGGGACAGGCCCTGAAGCTTTCTTT. Protein product: CASSYVGTGPEAFF.

The V gene is TRBV6-6, the J gene TRBJ1-4; 8 nucleotides match TRBD1. This CDR3 has 14 residues. Trimming cost V 6 bases and J 4 bases; bases outside gene matches: 4. Per the germline V gene, CDR1 is MNHNY and CDR2 is SVGAGI (reference sequence). The CDR3 here is CASRETGVNEKLFF. In nucleotides, the CDR3 is TGTGCCAGCAGAGAGACAGGGGTTAATGAAAAACTGTTTTTT.

This clone was recorded a few times. V is TRBV7-6 and J is TRBJ1-2; D gene uncertain. The germline V gene has CDR1 SGHVS and CDR2 FNYEAQ. Trimming removed 8 bases at V and 3 bases at J, with 7 bases between. The CDR3 runs 11 residues. Here the CDR3 reads CASGTDYGYTF. DNA of the CDR3: TGTGCCAGCGGTACGGACTATGGCTACACCTTC.